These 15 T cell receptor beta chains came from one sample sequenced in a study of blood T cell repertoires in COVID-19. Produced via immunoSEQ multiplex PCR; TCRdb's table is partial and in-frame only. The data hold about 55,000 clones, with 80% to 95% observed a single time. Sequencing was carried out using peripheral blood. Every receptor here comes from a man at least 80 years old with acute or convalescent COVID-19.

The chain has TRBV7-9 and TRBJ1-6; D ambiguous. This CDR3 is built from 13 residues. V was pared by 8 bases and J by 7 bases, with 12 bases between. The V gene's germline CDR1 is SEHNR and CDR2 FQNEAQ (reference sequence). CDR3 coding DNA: TGTGCCAGCGCGGGCCAAGCGAATTCACCCCTCCACTTT. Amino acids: CASAGQANSPLHF.

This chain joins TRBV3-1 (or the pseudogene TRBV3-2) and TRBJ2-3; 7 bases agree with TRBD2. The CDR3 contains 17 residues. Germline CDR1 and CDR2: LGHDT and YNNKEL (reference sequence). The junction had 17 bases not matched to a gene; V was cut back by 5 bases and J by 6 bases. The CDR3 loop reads CASSSSARRKTSDTQYF. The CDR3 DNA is TGTGCCAGCAGCTCCTCCGCCCGGCGCAAGACTAGCGATACGCAGTATTTT.

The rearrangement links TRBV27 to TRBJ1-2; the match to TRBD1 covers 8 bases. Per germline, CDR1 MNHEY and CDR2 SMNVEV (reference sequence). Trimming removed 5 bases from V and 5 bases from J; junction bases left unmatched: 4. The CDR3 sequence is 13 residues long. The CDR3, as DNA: TGTGCCAGCAGTGGCAGGGGGCGGTATGGCTACACCTTC. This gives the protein CASSGRGRYGYTF.

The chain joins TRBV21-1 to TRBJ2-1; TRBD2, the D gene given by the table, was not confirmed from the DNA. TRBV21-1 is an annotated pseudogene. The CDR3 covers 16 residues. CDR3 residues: CASSRPSPPSGTLRFF. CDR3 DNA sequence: TGTGCCAGCAGCAGACCCTCACCTCCGAGCGGGACTTTAAGGTTCTTC.

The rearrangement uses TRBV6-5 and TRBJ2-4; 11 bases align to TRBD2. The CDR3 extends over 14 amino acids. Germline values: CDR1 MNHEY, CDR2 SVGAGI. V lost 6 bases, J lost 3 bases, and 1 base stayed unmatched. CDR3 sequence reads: CASRGLADKNIQYF. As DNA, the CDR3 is TGTGCCAGCAGGGGACTAGCGGACAAAAACATTCAGTACTTC.

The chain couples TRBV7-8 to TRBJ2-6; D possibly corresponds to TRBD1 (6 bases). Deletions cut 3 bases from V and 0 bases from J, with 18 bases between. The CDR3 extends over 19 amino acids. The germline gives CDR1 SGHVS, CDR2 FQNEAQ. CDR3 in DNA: TGTGCCAGCAGCTTGGAGCTCAGGGGTGGATCCTCTGGGGCCAACGTCCTGACTTTC. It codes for CASSLELRGGSSGANVLTF.

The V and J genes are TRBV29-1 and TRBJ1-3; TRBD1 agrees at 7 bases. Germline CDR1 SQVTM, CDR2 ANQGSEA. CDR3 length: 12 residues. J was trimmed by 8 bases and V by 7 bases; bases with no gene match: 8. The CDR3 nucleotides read TGCAGCGCGGACACCCAGGGGGACACCATATATTTT. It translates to CSADTQGDTIYF.

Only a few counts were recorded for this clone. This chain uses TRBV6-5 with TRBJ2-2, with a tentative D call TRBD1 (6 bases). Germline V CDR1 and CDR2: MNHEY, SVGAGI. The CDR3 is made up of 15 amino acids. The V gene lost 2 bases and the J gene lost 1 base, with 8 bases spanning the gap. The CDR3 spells CASSYRQVNTGELFF. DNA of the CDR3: TGTGCCAGCAGTTACAGACAGGTGAACACCGGGGAGCTGTTTTTT.

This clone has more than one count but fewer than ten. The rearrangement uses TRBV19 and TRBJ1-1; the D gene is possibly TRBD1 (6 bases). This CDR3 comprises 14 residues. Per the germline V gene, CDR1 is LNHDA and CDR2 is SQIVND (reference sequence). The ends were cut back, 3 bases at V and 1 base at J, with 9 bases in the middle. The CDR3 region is CASSMGQPNTEAFF. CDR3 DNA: TGTGCCAGTAGTATGGGACAACCGAACACTGAAGCTTTCTTT.

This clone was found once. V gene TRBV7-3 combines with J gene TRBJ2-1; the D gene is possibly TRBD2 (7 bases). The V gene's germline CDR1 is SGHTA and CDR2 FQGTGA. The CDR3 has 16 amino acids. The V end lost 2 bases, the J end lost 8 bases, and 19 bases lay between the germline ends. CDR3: CASSLEAGALWDEQFF. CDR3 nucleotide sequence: TGTGCCAGCAGCTTAGAGGCGGGGGCCCTTTGGGATGAGCAGTTCTTC.

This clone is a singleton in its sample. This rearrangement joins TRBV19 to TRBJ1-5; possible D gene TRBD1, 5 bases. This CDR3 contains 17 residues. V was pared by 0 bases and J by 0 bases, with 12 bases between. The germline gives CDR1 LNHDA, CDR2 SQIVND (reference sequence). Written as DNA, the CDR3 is TGTGCCAGTAGTATAGATCTGGGCAGGGATAGCAATCAGCCCCAGCATTTT. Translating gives CASSIDLGRDSNQPQHF. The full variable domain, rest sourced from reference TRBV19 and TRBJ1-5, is DGGITQSPKYLFRKEGQNVTLSCEQNLNHDAMYWYRQDPGQGLRLIYYSQIVNDFQKGDIAEGYSVSREKKESFPLTVTSAQKNPTAFYLCASSIDLGRDSNQPQHFGDGTRLSIL.

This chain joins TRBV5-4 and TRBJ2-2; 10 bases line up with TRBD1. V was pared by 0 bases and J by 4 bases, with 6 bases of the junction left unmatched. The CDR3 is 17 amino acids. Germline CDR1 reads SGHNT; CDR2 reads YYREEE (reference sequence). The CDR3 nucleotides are TGTGCCAGCAGCTTGGGACAGGGGGCGCGTGGCACCGGGGAGCTGTTTTTT. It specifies CASSLGQGARGTGELFF.

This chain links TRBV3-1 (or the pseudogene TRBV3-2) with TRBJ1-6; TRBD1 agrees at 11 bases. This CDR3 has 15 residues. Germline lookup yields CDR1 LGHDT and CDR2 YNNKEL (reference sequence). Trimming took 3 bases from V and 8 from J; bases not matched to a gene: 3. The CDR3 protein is CASSQGTGGDSPLHF. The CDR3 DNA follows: TGTGCCAGCAGCCAGGGGACAGGGGGTGATTCACCCCTCCACTTT.

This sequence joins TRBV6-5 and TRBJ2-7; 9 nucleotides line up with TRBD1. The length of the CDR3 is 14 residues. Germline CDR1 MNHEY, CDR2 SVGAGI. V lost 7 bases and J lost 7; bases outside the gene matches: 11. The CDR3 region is CASITDRGTFEQYF. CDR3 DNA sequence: TGTGCCAGCATCACAGACAGGGGGACTTTTGAGCAGTACTTC.

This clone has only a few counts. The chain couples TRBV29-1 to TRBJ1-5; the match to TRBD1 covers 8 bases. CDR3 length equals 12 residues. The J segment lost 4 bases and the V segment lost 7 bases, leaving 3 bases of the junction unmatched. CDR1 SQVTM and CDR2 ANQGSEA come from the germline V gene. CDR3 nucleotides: TGCAGCGCGGGACAGGATAATCAGCCCCAGCATTTT. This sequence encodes CSAGQDNQPQHF. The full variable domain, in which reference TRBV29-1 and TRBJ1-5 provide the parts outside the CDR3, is SAVISQKPSRDICQRGTSLTIQCQVDSQVTMMFWYRQQPGQSLTLIATANQGSEATYESGFVIDKFPISRPNLTFSTLTVSNMSPEDSSIYLCSAGQDNQPQHFGDGTRLSIL.